This T cell receptor beta chain appears in the sequencing data of a study of T cell repertoires in cytomegalovirus infection. Whole-study context: From public TCR beta signatures came an indication of both CMV infection and matching HLA type.

Germline-derived CDR1 and CDR2 are ENHRY and SYGVKD. This CDR3 comprises 18 residues. The junction had 5 bases not matched to a gene; V was cut back by 0 bases and J by 2 bases. TCRdb re-analysed the reads in MiXCR, keeping a single row per CDR3 protein. The sample holds about 230,000 distinct CDR3 sequences, 22% seen once. Worth noting for this clonotype: Antigen specificity is unknown.

Study-level points and caveats: HLA-C-restricted CMV clonotypes gave the most frequent clonotype in two of eight donors.

The V call is TRBV10-3, the J call TRBJ2-2, with 11 bases matching TRBD2. Sequenced: CD8+ T cells from PBMCs. The sequence was obtained from a human donor in good health (CMV status not recorded). Some clones in this sample may be carry-over from other donors' samples. The CDR3 protein is CAISESSLAGGNTGELFF. The DNA for the CDR3 is TGTGCCATCAGTGAGTCAAGTCTAGCGGGGGGTAACACCGGGGAGCTGTTTTTT.